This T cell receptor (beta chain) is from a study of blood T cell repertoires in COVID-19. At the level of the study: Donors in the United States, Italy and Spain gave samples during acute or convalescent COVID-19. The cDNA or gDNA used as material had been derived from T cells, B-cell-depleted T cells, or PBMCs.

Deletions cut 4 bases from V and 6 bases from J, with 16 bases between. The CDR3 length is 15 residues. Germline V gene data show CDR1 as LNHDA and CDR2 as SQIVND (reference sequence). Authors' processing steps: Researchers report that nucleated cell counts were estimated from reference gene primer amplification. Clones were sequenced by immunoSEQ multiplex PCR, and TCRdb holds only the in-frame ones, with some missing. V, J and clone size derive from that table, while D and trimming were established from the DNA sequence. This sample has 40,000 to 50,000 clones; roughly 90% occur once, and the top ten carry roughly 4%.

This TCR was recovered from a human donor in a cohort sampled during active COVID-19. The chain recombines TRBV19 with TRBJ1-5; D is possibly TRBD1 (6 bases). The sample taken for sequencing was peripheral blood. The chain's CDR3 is CASSTTGVKGQPQHF. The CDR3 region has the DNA TGTGCCAGTAGTACGACAGGTGTAAAGGGTCAGCCCCAGCATTTT.